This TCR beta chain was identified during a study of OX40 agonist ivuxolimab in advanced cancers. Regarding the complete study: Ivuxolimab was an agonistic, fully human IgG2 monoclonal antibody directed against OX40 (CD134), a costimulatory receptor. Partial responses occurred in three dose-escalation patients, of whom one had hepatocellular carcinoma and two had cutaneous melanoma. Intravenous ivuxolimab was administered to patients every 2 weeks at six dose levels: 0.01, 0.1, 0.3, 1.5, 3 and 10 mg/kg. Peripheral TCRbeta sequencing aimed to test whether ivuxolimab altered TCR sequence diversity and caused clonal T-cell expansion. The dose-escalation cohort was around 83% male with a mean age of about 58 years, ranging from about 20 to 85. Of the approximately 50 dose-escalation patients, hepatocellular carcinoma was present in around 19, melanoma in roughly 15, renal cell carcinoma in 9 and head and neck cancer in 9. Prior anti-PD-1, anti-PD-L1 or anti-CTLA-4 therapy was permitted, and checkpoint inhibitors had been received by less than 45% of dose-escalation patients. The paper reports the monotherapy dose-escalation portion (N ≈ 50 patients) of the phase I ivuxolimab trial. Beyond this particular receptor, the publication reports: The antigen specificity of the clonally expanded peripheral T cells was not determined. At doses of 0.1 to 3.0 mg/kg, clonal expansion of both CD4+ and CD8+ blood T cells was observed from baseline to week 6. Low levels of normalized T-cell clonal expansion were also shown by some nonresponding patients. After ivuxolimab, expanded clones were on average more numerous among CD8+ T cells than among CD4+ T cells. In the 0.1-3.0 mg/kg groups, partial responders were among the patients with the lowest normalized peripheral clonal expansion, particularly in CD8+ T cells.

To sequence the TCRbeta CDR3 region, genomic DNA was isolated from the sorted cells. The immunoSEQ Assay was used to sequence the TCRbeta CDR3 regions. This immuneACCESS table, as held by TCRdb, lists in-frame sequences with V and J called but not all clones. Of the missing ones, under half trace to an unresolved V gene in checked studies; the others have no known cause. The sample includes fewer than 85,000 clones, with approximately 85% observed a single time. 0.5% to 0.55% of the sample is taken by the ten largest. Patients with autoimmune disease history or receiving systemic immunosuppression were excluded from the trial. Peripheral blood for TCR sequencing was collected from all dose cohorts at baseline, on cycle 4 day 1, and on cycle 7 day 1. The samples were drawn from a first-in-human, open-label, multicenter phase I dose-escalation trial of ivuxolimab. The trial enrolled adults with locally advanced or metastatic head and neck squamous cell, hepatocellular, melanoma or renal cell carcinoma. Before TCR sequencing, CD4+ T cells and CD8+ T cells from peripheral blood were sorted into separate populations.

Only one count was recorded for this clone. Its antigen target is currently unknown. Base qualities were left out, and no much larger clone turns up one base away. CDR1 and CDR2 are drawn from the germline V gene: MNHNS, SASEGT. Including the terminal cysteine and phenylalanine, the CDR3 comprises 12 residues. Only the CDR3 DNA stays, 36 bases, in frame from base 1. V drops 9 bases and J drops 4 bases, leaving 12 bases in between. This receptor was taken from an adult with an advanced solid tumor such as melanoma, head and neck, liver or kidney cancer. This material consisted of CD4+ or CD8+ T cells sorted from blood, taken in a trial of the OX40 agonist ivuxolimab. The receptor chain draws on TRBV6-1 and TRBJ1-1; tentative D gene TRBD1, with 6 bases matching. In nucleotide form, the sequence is TGTGCCAGATTAGACAGGCCCACTGAAGCTTTCTTT. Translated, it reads CARLDRPTEAFF.